The subject of this entry is one T cell receptor (beta chain). Its specificity is not known. Generated by immunoSEQ multiplex PCR, the TCRdb table keeps only in-frame clones and is missing some. This sample has 950,000 to 1,100,000 clones, with approximately 76% found just once. This sample stems from a study of shared clonotypes between healthy human individuals. The length of the CDR3 is 13 residues. Germline V lookup: CDR1 MDHEN, CDR2 SYDVKM. Trimming cost V 6 bases and J 4 bases; bases outside gene matches: 3. General study findings and limits: It was only blood that was sampled, and tissue repertoires likely differ. With a handful of donors compared, roughly 4.9% of naive CD4 clonotypes were shared. Rarefaction showed that sequencing of sorted subsets was incomplete (despite large depth). Generation probabilities were higher for clonotypes shared across all four sorted-subset donors than for unshared ones.

The source is a man between 18 and 35 years old in good health. The chain employs TRBV28 and TRBJ1-3; the match to TRBD1 covers 7 bases. The sample was memory CD4+ T cells sorted from blood. Specified subset: CD45RA-negative fraction. The CDR3 reads CASRGTVGNTIYF. The CDR3 coding sequence is TGTGCCAGCAGAGGGACAGTGGGAAACACCATATATTTT. The full variable domain, with the rest looked up from reference TRBV28 and TRBJ1-3, is DVKVTQSSRYLVKRTGEKVFLECVQDMDHENMFWYRQDPGLGLRLIYFSYDVKMKEKGDIPEGYSVSREKKERFSLILESASTNQTSMYLCASRGTVGNTIYFGEGSWLTVV.